The 8 T cell receptor beta chains given below trace back to one sample, sequenced in a study of T cell responses to AZD1222 COVID-19 vaccine. Sequencing was performed with immunoSEQ multiplex PCR; in TCRdb, only in-frame clones are kept and a portion is missing. Of about 150,000 clones listed, roughly 89% are singletons. Sample: peripheral blood, taken on day 0 of AZD1222 vaccination. These receptors were collected from an adult in good health.

This chain connects TRBV19 to TRBJ2-7; no reliable D call. Germline V gene data show CDR1 as LNHDA and CDR2 as SQIVND (reference sequence). V lost 4 bases and J 4 bases, leaving 17 bases between the germline ends. CDR3 length: 15 amino acids. For the CDR3, the DNA is TGTGCCAGTAGTAAAAATCCGGACCAGTATTACGAGCAGTACTTC. This sequence encodes CASSKNPDQYYEQYF.

The chain has TRBV28 and TRBJ2-3; TRBD2 matches 8 bases. J lost 5 bases, V lost 2 bases, and 9 bases had no gene match. The CDR3 totals 16 residues. The germline CDR1 and CDR2 sequences are MDHEN and SYDVKM. The CDR3 reads CASSLPQSGRKDTQYF. The DNA of the CDR3 is TGTGCCAGCAGTTTACCACAAAGCGGGAGAAAAGATACGCAGTATTTT.

This clone has only a few counts. The chain carries TRBV4-1 and TRBJ1-1; weak D call: TRBD1 (6 bases). The CDR3 has 12 amino acids. V was clipped by 0 bases and J by 10 bases, with 9 bases between them. Germline values: CDR1 MGHRA, CDR2 YSYEKL. CDR3 sequence: CASSQDGTRAFF. Written as DNA, the CDR3 is TGCGCCAGCAGCCAAGACGGGACAAGAGCTTTCTTT.

The gene calls are TRBV5-4 and TRBJ2-1; TRBD2 agrees at 7 bases. The CDR3 loop spans 15 amino acids. Germline CDR1 is SGHNT and CDR2 is YYREEE (reference sequence). V shed 4 bases, J shed 4 bases, and the junction held 8 bases outside the gene matches. In DNA, the CDR3 is TGTGCCAGCAGCCCGGGGGGAGCCATATACAATGAGCAGTTCTTC. Protein sequence: CASSPGGAIYNEQFF.

V and J are TRBV3-1 (or the pseudogene TRBV3-2) and TRBJ1-5; tentatively, D is TRBD1 (5 bases). V lost 4 bases and J 5 bases, leaving 15 bases between the germline ends. This CDR3 region has 15 residues. Germline CDR1 LGHDT, CDR2 YNNKEL (reference sequence). Written as DNA, the CDR3 is TGTGCCAGCAGCCCGACGGGGGGGATTCATCAGCCCCAGCATTTT. Encoded protein: CASSPTGGIHQPQHF.

This clone was found once. DNA for the CDR3: TGTGCCAGCAGCAAGGATATGCTCACAGGGGACGGCTACACCTTC. Encoded protein: CASSKDMLTGDGYTF. This sequence joins TRBV5-4 and TRBJ1-2; the match to TRBD1 covers 7 bases. The CDR3 is 15 residues long. Germline CDR1 SGHNT, CDR2 YYREEE (reference sequence). The J segment lost 8 bases and the V segment lost 4 bases, leaving 14 bases of the junction unmatched.

V usage is TRBV30 and J usage is TRBJ1-5; possible D gene TRBD1, 5 bases. CDR1 is GTSNPN, CDR2 SVGIG, per germline (reference sequence). Deletions cut 4 bases from V and 2 bases from J, with 12 bases between. The CDR3 loop spans 14 amino acids. CDR3 DNA sequence: TGTGCCTGGACAGGGCTTATTGGCAATCAGCCCCAGCATTTT. This translates into CAWTGLIGNQPQHF.

This chain joins TRBV9 and TRBJ1-2; D is uncertain. The CDR3 is 16 residues long. Germline lookup yields CDR1 SGDLS and CDR2 YYNGEE. Trimming stripped 2 bases from V and 2 bases from J, with 16 bases between. The CDR3 protein is CASSVGTNNKNYGYTF. The CDR3 region has the DNA TGTGCCAGCAGCGTCGGCACGAATAACAAAAACTATGGCTACACCTTC.